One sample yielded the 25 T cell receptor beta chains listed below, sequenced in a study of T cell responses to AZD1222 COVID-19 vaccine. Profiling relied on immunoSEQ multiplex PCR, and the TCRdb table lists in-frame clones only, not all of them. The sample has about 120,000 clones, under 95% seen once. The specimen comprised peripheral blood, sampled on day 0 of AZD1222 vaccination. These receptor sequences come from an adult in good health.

The CDR3 region is CASSRTTGELFF. As DNA, the CDR3 is TGTGCCAGCAGTAGGACAACCGGGGAGCTGTTTTTT. The chain has TRBV6-5 and TRBJ2-2, with a weak D call TRBD1 (5 bases). The CDR3 spans 12 residues. Germline CDR1 MNHEY, CDR2 SVGAGI. Trimming cost V 5 bases and J 5 bases, with 6 bases left between them.

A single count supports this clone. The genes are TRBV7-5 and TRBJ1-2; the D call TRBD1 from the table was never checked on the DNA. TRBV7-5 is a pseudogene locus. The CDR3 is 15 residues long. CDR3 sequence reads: CARSAGQGRGSGYTF. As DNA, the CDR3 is TGTGCCAGAAGCGCTGGACAGGGGAGGGGGTCTGGCTACACCTTC.

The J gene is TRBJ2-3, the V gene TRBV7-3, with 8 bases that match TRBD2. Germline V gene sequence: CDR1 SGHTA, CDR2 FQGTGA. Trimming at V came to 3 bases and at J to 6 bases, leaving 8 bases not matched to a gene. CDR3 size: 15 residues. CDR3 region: CASSFSGTFSDTQYF. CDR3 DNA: TGTGCCAGCAGCTTTAGCGGGACCTTCTCGGATACGCAGTATTTT.

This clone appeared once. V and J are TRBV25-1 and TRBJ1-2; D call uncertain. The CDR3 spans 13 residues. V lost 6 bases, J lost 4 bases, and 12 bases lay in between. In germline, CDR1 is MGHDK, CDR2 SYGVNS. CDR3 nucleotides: TGTGCCAGCAGGGGAGACACTGGCTATGGCTACACCTTC. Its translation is CASRGDTGYGYTF.

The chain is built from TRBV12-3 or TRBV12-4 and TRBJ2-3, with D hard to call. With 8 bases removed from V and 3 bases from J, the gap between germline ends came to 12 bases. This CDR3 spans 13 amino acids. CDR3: CASLHSSTDTQYF. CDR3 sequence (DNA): TGTGCCAGCCTACACTCTTCGACAGATACGCAGTATTTT.

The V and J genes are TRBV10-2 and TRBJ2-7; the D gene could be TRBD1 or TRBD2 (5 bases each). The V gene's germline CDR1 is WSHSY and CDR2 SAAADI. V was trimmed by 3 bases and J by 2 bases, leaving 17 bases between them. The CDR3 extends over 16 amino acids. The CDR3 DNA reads TGCGCCAGCAGTGACCTCGGGACGGGTAGACCCTACGAGCAGTACTTC. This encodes CASSDLGTGRPYEQYF.

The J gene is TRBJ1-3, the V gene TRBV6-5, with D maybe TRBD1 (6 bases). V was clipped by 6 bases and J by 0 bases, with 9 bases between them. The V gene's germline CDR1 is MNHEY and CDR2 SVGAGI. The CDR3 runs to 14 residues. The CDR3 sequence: CASSSTGSGNTIYF. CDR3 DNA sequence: TGTGCCAGCAGCTCGACAGGCTCTGGAAACACCATATATTTT.

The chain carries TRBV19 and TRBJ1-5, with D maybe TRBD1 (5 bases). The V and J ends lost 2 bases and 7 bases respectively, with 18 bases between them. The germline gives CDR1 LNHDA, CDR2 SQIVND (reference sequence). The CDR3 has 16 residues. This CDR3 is CASSIFEGLGGQPQHF. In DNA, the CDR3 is TGTGCCAGTAGTATATTCGAGGGGCTGGGAGGACAGCCCCAGCATTTT.

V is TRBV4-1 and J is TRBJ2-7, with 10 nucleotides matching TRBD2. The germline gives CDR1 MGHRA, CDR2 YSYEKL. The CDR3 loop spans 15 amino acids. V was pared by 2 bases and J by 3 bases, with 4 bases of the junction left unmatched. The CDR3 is CASSQHLAGDYEQYF. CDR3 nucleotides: TGCGCCAGCAGCCAACACCTAGCGGGGGACTACGAGCAGTACTTC.

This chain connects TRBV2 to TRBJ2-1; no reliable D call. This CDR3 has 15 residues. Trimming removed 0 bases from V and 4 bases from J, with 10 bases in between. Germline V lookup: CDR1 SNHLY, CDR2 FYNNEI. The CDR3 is CASSEASSYYNEQFF. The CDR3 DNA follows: TGTGCCAGCAGTGAAGCATCCTCCTATTACAATGAGCAGTTCTTC. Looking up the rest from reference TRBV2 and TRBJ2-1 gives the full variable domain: EPEVTQTPSHQVTQMGQEVILRCVPISNHLYFYWYRQILGQKVEFLVSFYNNEISEKSEIFDDQFSVERPDGSNFTLKIRSTKLEDSAMYFCASSEASSYYNEQFFGPGTRLTVL.

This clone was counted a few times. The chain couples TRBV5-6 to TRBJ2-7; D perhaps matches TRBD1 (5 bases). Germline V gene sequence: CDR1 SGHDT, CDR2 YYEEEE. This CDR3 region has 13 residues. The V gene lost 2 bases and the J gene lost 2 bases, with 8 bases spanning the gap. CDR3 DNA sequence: TGTGCCAGCAGCTTAGACAGAACCTACGAGCAGTACTTC. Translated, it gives CASSLDRTYEQYF.

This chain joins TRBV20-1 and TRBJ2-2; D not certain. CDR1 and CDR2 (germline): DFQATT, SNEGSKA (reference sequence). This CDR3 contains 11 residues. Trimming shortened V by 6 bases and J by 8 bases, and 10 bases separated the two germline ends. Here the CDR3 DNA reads TGCAGTGCCCCCAAAGTGGGGGAGCTGTTTTTT. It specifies CSAPKVGELFF.

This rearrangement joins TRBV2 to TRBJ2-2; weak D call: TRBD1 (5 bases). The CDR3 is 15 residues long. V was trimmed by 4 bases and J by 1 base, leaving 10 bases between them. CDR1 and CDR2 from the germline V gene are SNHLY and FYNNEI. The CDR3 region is CASSVDSLNTGELFF. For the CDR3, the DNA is TGTGCCAGCAGTGTCGACAGTTTGAACACCGGGGAGCTGTTTTTT.

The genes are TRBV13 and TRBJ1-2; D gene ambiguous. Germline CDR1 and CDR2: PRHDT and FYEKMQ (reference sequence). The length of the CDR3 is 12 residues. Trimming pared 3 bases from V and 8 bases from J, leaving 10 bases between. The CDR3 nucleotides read TGTGCCAGCAGCTTCGTCGCGAAGGGCTACACCTTC. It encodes CASSFVAKGYTF.

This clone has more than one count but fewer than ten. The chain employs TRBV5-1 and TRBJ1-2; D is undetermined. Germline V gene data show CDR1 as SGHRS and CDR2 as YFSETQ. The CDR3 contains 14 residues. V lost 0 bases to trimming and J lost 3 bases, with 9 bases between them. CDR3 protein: CASSLDTGYYGYTF. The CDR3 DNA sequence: TGCGCCAGCAGCTTGGATACGGGTTACTATGGCTACACCTTC.

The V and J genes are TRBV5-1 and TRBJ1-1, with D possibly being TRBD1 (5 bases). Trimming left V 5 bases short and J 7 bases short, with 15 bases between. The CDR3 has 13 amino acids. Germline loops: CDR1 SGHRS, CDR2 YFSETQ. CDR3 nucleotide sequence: TGCGCCAGCAGGGGGCAAGGGATTAGTGAAGCTTTCTTT. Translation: CASRGQGISEAFF.

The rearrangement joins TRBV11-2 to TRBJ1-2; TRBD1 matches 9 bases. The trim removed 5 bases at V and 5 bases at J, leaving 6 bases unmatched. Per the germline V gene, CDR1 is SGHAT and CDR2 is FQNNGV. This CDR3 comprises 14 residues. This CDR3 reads CASSRADRGYGYTF. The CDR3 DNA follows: TGTGCCAGCAGCCGAGCCGACAGGGGGTATGGCTACACCTTC.

The CDR3 loop reads CASSPVKSADTQYF. For the CDR3, the DNA is TGCGCCAGCAGCCCGGTGAAATCGGCAGATACGCAGTATTTT. The V and J genes are TRBV5-1 and TRBJ2-3; D remains ambiguous. V lost 4 bases, J lost 4 bases, and 13 bases lay in between. There are 14 residues in the CDR3. Looked up from germline, CDR1 is SGHRS and CDR2 is YFSETQ.

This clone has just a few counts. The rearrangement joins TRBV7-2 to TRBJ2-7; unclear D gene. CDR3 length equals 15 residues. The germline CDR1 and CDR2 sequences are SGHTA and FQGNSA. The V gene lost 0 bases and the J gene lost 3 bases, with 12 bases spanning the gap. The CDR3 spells CASSLAFGGLYEQYF. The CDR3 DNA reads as TGTGCCAGCAGCTTAGCATTCGGCGGCCTCTACGAGCAGTACTTC.

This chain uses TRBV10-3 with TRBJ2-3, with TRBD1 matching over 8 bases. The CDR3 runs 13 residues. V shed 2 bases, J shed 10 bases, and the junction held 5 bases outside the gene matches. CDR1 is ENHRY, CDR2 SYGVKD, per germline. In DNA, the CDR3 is TGTGCCATCAGTGAGGCCGACAGGGGAGCGCAGTATTTT. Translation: CAISEADRGAQYF.

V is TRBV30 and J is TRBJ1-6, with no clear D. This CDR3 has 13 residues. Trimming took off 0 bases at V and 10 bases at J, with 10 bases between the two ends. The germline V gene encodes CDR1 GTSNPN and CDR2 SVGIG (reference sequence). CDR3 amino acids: CAWSVSRESPLHF. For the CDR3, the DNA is TGTGCCTGGAGTGTTAGTAGGGAGTCACCCCTCCACTTT.

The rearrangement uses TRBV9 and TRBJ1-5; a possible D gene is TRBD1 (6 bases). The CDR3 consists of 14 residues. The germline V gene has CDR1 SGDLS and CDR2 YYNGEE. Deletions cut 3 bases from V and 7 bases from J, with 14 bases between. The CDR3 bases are TGTGCCAGCAGCGAGGCCGGCAGGGGACAGCCCCAGCATTTT. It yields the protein CASSEAGRGQPQHF.

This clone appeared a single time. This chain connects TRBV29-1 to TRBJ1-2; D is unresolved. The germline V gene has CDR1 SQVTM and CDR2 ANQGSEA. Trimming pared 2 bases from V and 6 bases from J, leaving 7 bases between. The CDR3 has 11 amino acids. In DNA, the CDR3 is TGCAGCGTTGAAAGACGGGATGGCTACACCTTC. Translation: CSVERRDGYTF.

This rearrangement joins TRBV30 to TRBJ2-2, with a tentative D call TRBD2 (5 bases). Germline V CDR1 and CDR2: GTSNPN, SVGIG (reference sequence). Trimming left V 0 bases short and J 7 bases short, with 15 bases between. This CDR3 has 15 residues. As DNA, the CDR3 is TGTGCCTGGAGTGTAGCTCGCGGGTGGGGCGGGGAGCTGTTTTTT. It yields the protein CAWSVARGWGGELFF. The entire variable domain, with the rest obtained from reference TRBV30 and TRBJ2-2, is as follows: SQTIHQWPATLVQPVGSPLSLECTVEGTSNPNLYWYRQAAGRGLQLLFYSVGIGQISSEVPQNLSASRPQDRQFILSSKKLLLSDSGFYLCAWSVARGWGGELFFGEGSRLTVL.

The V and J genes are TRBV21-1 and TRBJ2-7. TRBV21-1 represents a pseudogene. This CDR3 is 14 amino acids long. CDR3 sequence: CASSTNTRPYEQYF. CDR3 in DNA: TGTGCCAGCAGCACTAACACCCGTCCCTACGAGCAGTACTTC.